The next 31 T cell receptor beta chains were all read from a single sample in a study of blood T cell repertoires in COVID-19. Profiling relied on immunoSEQ multiplex PCR, and the TCRdb table lists in-frame clones only, not all of them. The data show 350,000 to 400,000 clones, with around 90% seen just once and around 7% held by the top ten. The sample taken for sequencing was peripheral blood. The receptors come from a man between 18 and 35 years old with active or convalescent COVID-19.

The chain has TRBV10-3 and TRBJ1-1; D might be TRBD1 (6 bases). CDR3 length equals 14 residues. CDR1 is ENHRY and CDR2 is SYGVKD in the germline V gene. V lost 8 bases, J lost 1 base, and 14 bases lay in between. The CDR3 loop is CAISGGKENTEAFF. For the CDR3, the DNA is TGTGCCATCTCGGGGGGCAAGGAGAACACTGAAGCTTTCTTT.

The chain uses TRBV19 and TRBJ2-1; weak D call: TRBD2 (5 bases). The germline V and J ends were trimmed by 3 bases and 5 bases, with 11 bases remaining between them. The CDR3 contains 14 residues. Per the germline V gene, CDR1 is LNHDA and CDR2 is SQIVND (reference sequence). CDR3 sequence reads: CASSIWSGNNEQFF. In DNA, the CDR3 is TGTGCCAGTAGTATCTGGTCGGGAAACAATGAGCAGTTCTTC. The variable domain in full, completed from reference TRBV19 and TRBJ2-1, reads DGGITQSPKYLFRKEGQNVTLSCEQNLNHDAMYWYRQDPGQGLRLIYYSQIVNDFQKGDIAEGYSVSREKKESFPLTVTSAQKNPTAFYLCASSIWSGNNEQFFGPGTRLTVL.

This clone occurred once. The genes are TRBV4-3 and TRBJ1-1; D is perhaps TRBD1 (6 bases). Germline CDR1 reads LGHNA; CDR2 reads YSLEER. V was clipped by 3 bases and J by 5 bases, with 16 bases between them. The CDR3 is 15 amino acids. CDR3 DNA: TGCGCCAGCAGCCATCTTCCAGGGGCGAAGACTGAAGCTTTCTTT. This encodes CASSHLPGAKTEAFF.

The chain links TRBV20-1 to TRBJ2-3; 9 bases are shared with TRBD1. Per the germline V gene, CDR1 is DFQATT and CDR2 is SNEGSKA (reference sequence). Trimming at V came to 3 bases and at J to 4 bases, leaving 8 bases not matched to a gene. The CDR3 runs 15 residues. CDR3 nucleotides: TGCAGTGCTAGTAGGGGGACAGGGAGTTCAGATACGCAGTATTTT. It encodes CSASRGTGSSDTQYF.

The CDR3 nucleotides read TGTGCCAGCAGCTTCAGGCTCTCGAGCTCTGGAAACACCATATATTTT. Protein sequence: CASSFRLSSSGNTIYF. V usage is TRBV5-6 and J usage is TRBJ1-3; D is unresolved. The V end lost 2 bases, the J end lost 0 bases, and 12 bases lay between the germline ends. CDR3 size: 16 residues. Germline V gene lookup returns CDR1 SGHDT and CDR2 YYEEEE.

In this sample, this clone turned up once. This rearrangement joins TRBV29-1 to TRBJ2-4; D is ambiguous. The germline gives CDR1 SQVTM, CDR2 ANQGSEA. This CDR3 has 13 amino acids. Trimming removed 7 bases from V and 1 base from J, with 11 bases in between. The DNA of the CDR3 is TGCAGCGCCGAAACAGTTGCCAAAAACATTCAGTACTTC. Translating gives CSAETVAKNIQYF.

V gene TRBV7-2 combines with J gene TRBJ2-1; 8 bases align to TRBD2. The length of the CDR3 is 13 residues. The germline V gene has CDR1 SGHTA and CDR2 FQGNSA. With V trimmed by 4 bases and J by 6 bases, 2 bases remained unmatched. CDR3 loop: CASSSTSVNEQFF. The CDR3 DNA reads as TGTGCCAGCAGCTCGACTAGCGTCAATGAGCAGTTCTTC.

This chain links TRBV6-2 or TRBV6-3 with TRBJ2-5; D is unresolved. Trimming took 5 bases from V and 1 from J, leaving 17 bases between them. This CDR3 has 16 residues. Germline lookup yields CDR1 MNHEY and CDR2 SVGEGT. The CDR3 region has the DNA TGTGCCAGCAGTGAGGCCGGTTGGGTTACCCAAGAGACCCAGTACTTC. This translates into CASSEAGWVTQETQYF.

The CDR3 DNA is TGTGCCAGCAGCTCCCCGGGACTAGCGGGATCTGGCTCCTACGAGCAGTACTTC. Its translation is CASSSPGLAGSGSYEQYF. The chain combines TRBV7-2 with TRBJ2-7, with 13 positions matching TRBD2. The CDR3 length is 18 residues. V lost 4 bases, J lost 0 bases, and 9 bases stayed unmatched. Germline lookup yields CDR1 SGHTA and CDR2 FQGNSA. Combining the CDR3 with reference TRBV7-2 and TRBJ2-7 gives the whole variable domain GAGVSQSPSNKVTEKGKDVELRCDPISGHTALYWYRQSLGQGLEFLIYFQGNSAPDKSGLPSDRFSAERTGGSVSTLTIQRTQQEDSAVYLCASSSPGLAGSGSYEQYFGPGTRLTVT.

This chain uses TRBV6-1 with TRBJ2-5, with TRBD2 matching over 7 bases. Germline assignment: CDR1 MNHNS and CDR2 SASEGT. This CDR3 spans 15 amino acids. V was pared by 0 bases and J by 0 bases, with 1 base of the junction left unmatched. In DNA, the CDR3 is TGTGCCAGCAGTGAAGCGGGGGGGAACCAAGAGACCCAGTACTTC. It is translated as CASSEAGGNQETQYF.

This rearrangement joins TRBV19 to TRBJ1-1; 7 bases line up with TRBD1. CDR3 length equals 14 residues. Germline CDR1 LNHDA, CDR2 SQIVND (reference sequence). The V segment lost 5 bases and the J segment 6 bases; nucleotides outside the gene matches: 9. This CDR3 is CASSQIQGTPEAFF. Here the CDR3 DNA reads TGTGCCAGTAGTCAGATACAGGGGACCCCTGAAGCTTTCTTT.

The rearrangement uses TRBV4-1 and TRBJ2-7; no clear D. This CDR3 has 14 amino acids. V lost 0 bases and J 4 bases, leaving 10 bases between the germline ends. Germline CDR1 is MGHRA and CDR2 is YSYEKL. This CDR3 is CASSQDGPEYEQYF. CDR3 sequence (DNA): TGCGCCAGCAGCCAAGATGGGCCAGAATACGAGCAGTACTTC.

V usage is TRBV9 and J usage is TRBJ1-2; 9 nucleotides align to TRBD1. The germline V gene has CDR1 SGDLS and CDR2 YYNGEE. J was trimmed by 4 bases and V by 3 bases; bases with no gene match: 10. The CDR3 covers 16 residues. DNA for the CDR3: TGTGCCAGCAGCGATCGACAGGGGGAGCCCCTCTATGGCTACACCTTC. Translating it yields CASSDRQGEPLYGYTF.

CDR3 protein: CASSLQGNQPQHF. The CDR3 nucleotides are TGTGCCAGCAGTTTACAGGGGAATCAGCCCCAGCATTTT. J is TRBJ1-5 and V is TRBV28, with a weak D call TRBD1 (6 bases). Germline CDR1 reads MDHEN; CDR2 reads SYDVKM. Deletions cut 2 bases from V and 4 bases from J, with 6 bases between. This CDR3 region has 13 residues.

The V gene is TRBV15, the J gene TRBJ2-7; tentative D call: TRBD2 (6 bases). Deletions cut 1 base from V and 2 bases from J, with 18 bases between. CDR1 and CDR2 (germline): LNHNV, YYDKDF (reference sequence). CDR3 length: 17 residues. The CDR3 bases are TGTGCCACCAGCAGAGGAGGGAGGCAGATGGGCACCTACGAGCAGTACTTC. It encodes CATSRGGRQMGTYEQYF.

CDR3 region: CASSPRGVTGQPQHF. CDR3 DNA: TGTGCCAGCAGCCCCAGGGGGGTCACCGGTCAGCCCCAGCATTTT. V and J are TRBV3-1 (or the pseudogene TRBV3-2) and TRBJ1-5, with TRBD1 matching over 7 bases. The V and J ends lost 4 bases and 6 bases, in that order; junction bases with no gene match: 9. Germline V gene lookup returns CDR1 LGHDT and CDR2 YNNKEL (reference sequence). This CDR3 is built from 15 residues.

The chain couples TRBV5-6 to TRBJ1-3; 7 nucleotides match TRBD1. Trimming at V came to 4 bases and at J to 0 bases, leaving 4 bases not matched to a gene. Germline V gene sequence: CDR1 SGHDT, CDR2 YYEEEE. CDR3 length: 15 amino acids. The CDR3 loop reads CASSLTGVSGNTIYF. The CDR3 DNA is TGTGCCAGCAGCCTCACAGGGGTCTCTGGAAACACCATATATTTT. Combining the CDR3 with reference TRBV5-6 and TRBJ1-3 gives the whole variable domain DAGVTQSPTHLIKTRGQQVTLRCSPKSGHDTVSWYQQALGQGPQFIFQYYEEEERQRGNFPDRFSGHQFPNYSSELNVNALLLGDSALYLCASSLTGVSGNTIYFGEGSWLTVV.

This chain uses TRBV7-8 with TRBJ1-1; D gene ambiguous. The CDR3 has 15 residues. Germline V gene data show CDR1 as SGHVS and CDR2 as FQNEAQ. Trimming pared 2 bases from V and 0 bases from J, leaving 10 bases between. The CDR3, as DNA: TGTGCCAGCAGCTTATCGGCAGGTATGAACACTGAAGCTTTCTTT. Translated, it gives CASSLSAGMNTEAFF.

V is TRBV28 and J is TRBJ1-2, with TRBD1 as a possible D gene (6 bases). The germline V and J ends were trimmed by 3 bases and 7 bases, with 12 bases remaining between them. This CDR3 comprises 13 residues. CDR1 and CDR2 (germline): MDHEN, SYDVKM. CDR3 in amino acids: CASSFTGKRGYTF. DNA for the CDR3: TGTGCCAGCAGTTTTACAGGGAAACGTGGCTACACCTTC.

V and J are TRBV6-5 and TRBJ1-1; the D is unclear. The CDR3 contains 15 residues. CDR1 is MNHEY and CDR2 is SVGAGI in the germline V gene. V was shortened by 7 bases and J by 4 bases, with 19 bases between the two germline ends. The CDR3 region has the DNA TGTGCCAGCACCAGAAAAACCGGGGATCCCACTGAAGCTTTCTTT. Amino acids: CASTRKTGDPTEAFF.

This clone has just one count. This chain joins TRBV28 and TRBJ2-5; D is unclear. V was trimmed by 8 bases and J by 4 bases, leaving 8 bases between them. CDR3 length equals 11 residues. CDR1 is MDHEN and CDR2 is SYDVKM in the germline V gene. The CDR3 nucleotides read TGTGCCAGCCTGTCCGGAGAGACCCAGTACTTC. It codes for CASLSGETQYF.

This clone occurred once. The V call is TRBV4-2, the J call TRBJ2-5; TRBD2 matches 13 bases. The CDR3 runs 15 residues. The germline V gene encodes CDR1 LGHNA and CDR2 YNFKEQ. V lost 7 bases and J lost 2; bases outside the gene matches: 4. In nucleotides, the CDR3 is TGTGCCAGCAATCGGGGACTAGCGGGGCAAGAGACCCAGTACTTC. Residues: CASNRGLAGQETQYF.

The CDR3 DNA is TGTGCCAGCAGCTTGGGACAGATTTTCACAGATACGCAGTATTTT. Translation: CASSLGQIFTDTQYF. The genes are TRBV5-6 and TRBJ2-3; possibly TRBD1 for D (5 bases). The CDR3 contains 15 residues. V lost 0 bases and J lost 2, with 10 bases in between. Germline V gives CDR1 SGHDT, CDR2 YYEEEE.

The CDR3 sequence: CASSPLTGGSTEAFF. The CDR3 DNA sequence: TGTGCCAGCTCACCACTCACAGGGGGGAGCACTGAAGCTTTCTTT. This chain connects TRBV18 to TRBJ1-1; 8 positions match TRBD1. The V and J ends lost 1 base and 4 bases, in that order; junction bases with no gene match: 5. The CDR3 has 15 residues. Germline lookup yields CDR1 KGHSH and CDR2 LQKENI.

The chain combines TRBV10-3 with TRBJ1-1; 8 positions agree with TRBD1. Trimming cost V 6 bases and J 1 base; bases outside gene matches: 4. CDR1 ENHRY and CDR2 SYGVKD come from the germline V gene. The CDR3 runs to 14 residues. The CDR3 sequence is CAISGGTGNTEAFF. In nucleotides, the CDR3 is TGTGCCATCAGCGGAGGGACAGGGAACACTGAAGCTTTCTTT.

This sequence joins TRBV7-9 and TRBJ2-2; the match to TRBD2 covers 8 bases. Germline V CDR1 and CDR2: SEHNR, FQNEAQ (reference sequence). The CDR3 is 16 amino acids. The J segment lost 1 base and the V segment lost 4 bases, leaving 5 bases of the junction unmatched. The CDR3 reads CASSSPGTRNTGELFF. In DNA, the CDR3 is TGTGCCAGCAGCTCCCCCGGGACTAGGAACACCGGGGAGCTGTTTTTT.

The V gene is TRBV6-4, the J gene TRBJ2-3; D unresolved. The CDR3 consists of 15 residues. V gave up 2 bases and J gave up 0 bases, with 9 bases separating them. Germline V gene sequence: CDR1 MRHNA, CDR2 SNTAGT. The CDR3 here is CASSDQASSTDTQYF. DNA for the CDR3: TGTGCCAGCAGTGACCAGGCCTCTAGCACAGATACGCAGTATTTT.

The chain employs TRBV6-5 and TRBJ1-6, with 8 bases lining up with TRBD1. The CDR3 extends over 12 amino acids. In germline, CDR1 is MNHEY, CDR2 SVGAGI. J gave up 12 bases and V 6 bases, and 4 bases lay outside the gene matches. CDR3 nucleotides: TGTGCCAGCAGCCAGGGGGCAGGACCCCTCCACTTT. This translates into CASSQGAGPLHF.

This clone was seen once. V usage is TRBV5-1 and J usage is TRBJ2-5; D may be TRBD2 (6 bases). V was pared by 1 base and J by 4 bases, with 14 bases between. The germline V gene encodes CDR1 SGHRS and CDR2 YFSETQ. The CDR3 consists of 15 residues. CDR3 region: CASSLRAGTPETQYF. For the CDR3, the DNA is TGCGCCAGCAGCTTGAGGGCGGGGACCCCAGAGACCCAGTACTTC.

The rearrangement joins TRBV7-3 to TRBJ2-2; 9 bases line up with TRBD1. The V gene's germline CDR1 is SGHTA and CDR2 FQGTGA. This CDR3 spans 16 amino acids. With V trimmed by 5 bases and J by 7 bases, 11 bases remained unmatched. DNA of the CDR3: TGTGCCAGCAGCCGACGCGGGACAGGGAATGGCGGGGAGCTGTTTTTT. Amino acids: CASSRRGTGNGGELFF.

The chain recombines TRBV7-9 with TRBJ1-5; D ambiguous. Germline V lookup: CDR1 SEHNR, CDR2 FQNEAQ (reference sequence). V lost 1 base and J 4 bases, leaving 17 bases between the germline ends. This CDR3 is 17 amino acids long. The CDR3 coding sequence is TGTGCCAGCAGCTTAGGACGGATTGGACTTCCAAATCAGCCCCAGCATTTT. Its translation: CASSLGRIGLPNQPQHF.